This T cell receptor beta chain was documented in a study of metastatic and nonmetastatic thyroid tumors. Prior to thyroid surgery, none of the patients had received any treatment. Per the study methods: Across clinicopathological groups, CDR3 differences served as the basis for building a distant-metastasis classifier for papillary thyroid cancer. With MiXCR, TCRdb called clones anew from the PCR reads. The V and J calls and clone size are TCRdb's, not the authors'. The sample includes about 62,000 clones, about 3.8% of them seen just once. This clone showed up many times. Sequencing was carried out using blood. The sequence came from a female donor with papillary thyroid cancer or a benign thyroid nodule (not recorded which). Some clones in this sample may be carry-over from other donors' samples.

The CDR3 spells CASSLVRGPGQGVGEQYF. CDR3 DNA sequence: TGCGCCAGCAGCTTGGTTAGGGGTCCGGGACAGGGGGTGGGCGAGCAGTACTTC. The gene calls are TRBV5-1 and TRBJ2-7, with 11 nucleotides matching TRBD1. CDR3 length: 18 amino acids. Germline V gives CDR1 SGHRS, CDR2 YFSETQ. V was pared by 0 bases and J by 6 bases, with 14 bases of the junction left unmatched. The full variable domain, completed using reference TRBV5-1 and TRBJ2-7, is KAGVTQTPRYLIKTRGQQVTLSCSPISGHRSVSWYQQTPGQGLQFLFEYFSETQRNKGNFPGRFSGRQFSNSRSEMNVSTLELGDSALYLCASSLVRGPGQGVGEQYFGPGTRLTVT.